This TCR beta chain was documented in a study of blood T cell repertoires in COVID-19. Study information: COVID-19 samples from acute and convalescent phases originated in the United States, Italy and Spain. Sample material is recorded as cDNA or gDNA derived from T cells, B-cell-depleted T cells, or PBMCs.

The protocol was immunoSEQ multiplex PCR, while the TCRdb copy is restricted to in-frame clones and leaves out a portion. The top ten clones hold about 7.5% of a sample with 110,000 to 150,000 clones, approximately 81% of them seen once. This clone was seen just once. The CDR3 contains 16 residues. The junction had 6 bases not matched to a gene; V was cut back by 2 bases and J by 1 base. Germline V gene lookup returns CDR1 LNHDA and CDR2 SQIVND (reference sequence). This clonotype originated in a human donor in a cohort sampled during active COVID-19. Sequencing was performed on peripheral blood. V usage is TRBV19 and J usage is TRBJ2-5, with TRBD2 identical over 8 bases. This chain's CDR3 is CASSITRLAIQETQYF. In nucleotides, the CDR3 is TGTGCCAGTAGTATAACGAGACTAGCGATCCAAGAGACCCAGTACTTC.